This TCR beta chain emerged from a study of blood T cell repertoires in COVID-19. About the research overall: Some COVID-19 samples were acute and others convalescent; all came from the United States, Italy and Spain. Nucleic acid was either cDNA or gDNA, and it came from T cells, B-cell-depleted T cells, or PBMCs.

Original processing methods: Amplification with reference gene primers provided the estimates of nucleated cell counts. Method: immunoSEQ multiplex PCR; TCRdb's copy keeps in-frame clones and lacks some. V, J and clone size reflect that table, while D and trimming were determined from the DNA. The table has 40,000 to 60,000 clones, 87% seen once. Sequences were obtained from peripheral blood. This receptor was identified in a woman of 80 years or more with COVID-19, enrolled during active disease.

DNA of the CDR3: TGTGCCAGCAGTGAGGACACTGAAATGAGAAAACTGTTTTTT. Translation gives CASSEDTEMRKLFF. The chain uses TRBV6-1 and TRBJ1-4, with D perhaps TRBD1 (5 bases). V lost 3 bases, J lost 10 bases, and 15 bases lay in between. The CDR3 covers 14 residues. Germline CDR1 is MNHNS and CDR2 is SASEGT.